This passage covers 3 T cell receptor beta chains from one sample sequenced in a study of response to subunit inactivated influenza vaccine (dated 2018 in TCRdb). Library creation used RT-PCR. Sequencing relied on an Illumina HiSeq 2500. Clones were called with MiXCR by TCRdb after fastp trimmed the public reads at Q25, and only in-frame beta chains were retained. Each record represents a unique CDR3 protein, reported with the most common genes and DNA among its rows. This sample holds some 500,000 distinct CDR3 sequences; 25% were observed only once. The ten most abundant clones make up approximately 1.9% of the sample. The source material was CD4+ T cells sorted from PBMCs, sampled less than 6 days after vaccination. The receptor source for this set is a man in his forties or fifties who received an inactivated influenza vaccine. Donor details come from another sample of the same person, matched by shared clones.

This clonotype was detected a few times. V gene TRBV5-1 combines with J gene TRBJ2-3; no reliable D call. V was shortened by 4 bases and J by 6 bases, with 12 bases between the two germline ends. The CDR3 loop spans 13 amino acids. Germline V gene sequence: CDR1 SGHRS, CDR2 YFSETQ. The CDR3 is CASSVFSLDTQYF. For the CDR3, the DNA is TGCGCCAGCAGCGTCTTCAGCTTGGATACGCAGTATTTT.

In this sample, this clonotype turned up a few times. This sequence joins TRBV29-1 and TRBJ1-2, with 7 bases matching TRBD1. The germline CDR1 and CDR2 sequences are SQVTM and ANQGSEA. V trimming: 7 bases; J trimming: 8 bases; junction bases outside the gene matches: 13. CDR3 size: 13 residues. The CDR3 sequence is CSASKRGGEGYTF. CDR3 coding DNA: TGCAGCGCTTCAAAACGAGGGGGCGAGGGCTACACCTTC.

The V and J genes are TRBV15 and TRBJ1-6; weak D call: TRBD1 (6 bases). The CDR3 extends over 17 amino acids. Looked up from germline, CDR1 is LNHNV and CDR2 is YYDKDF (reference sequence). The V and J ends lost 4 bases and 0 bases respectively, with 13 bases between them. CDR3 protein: CATSKDRKSSYNSPLHF. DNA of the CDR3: TGTGCCACCAGCAAGGACAGAAAGTCCTCCTATAATTCACCCCTCCACTTT.